Shown below are 14 T cell receptor beta chains from a single sample sequenced in a study of T cells in Graves' hyperthyroidism and ophthalmopathy. Template material for amplifying TCR beta CDR3 regions consisted of RNA transcripts. The TCR CDR3 first-round RT-PCR relied on the HTBI primer set. TCRdb re-analysed the multiplex PCR reads in MiXCR, keeping a single row per CDR3 protein. The sample holds hundreds of thousands of distinct CDR3 sequences, about 20% seen once. What was sequenced was blood. Receptors originate from a man aged 35-49 years with Graves' ophthalmopathy.

This clonotype was counted ten times or more. The rearrangement links TRBV7-3 to TRBJ2-3, with 7 bases that match TRBD2. From germline, CDR1 is SGHTA and CDR2 FQGTGA. V was pared by 4 bases and J by 4 bases, with 8 bases of the junction left unmatched. This CDR3 is 15 amino acids long. CDR3: CASSSGGGTADTQYF. The CDR3, as DNA: TGTGCCAGCAGCTCCGGGGGAGGGACGGCAGATACGCAGTATTTT.

This clonotype has a handful of counts. The rearrangement uses TRBV7-2 and TRBJ2-2; D is unclear. The CDR3 contains 15 residues. In germline, CDR1 is SGHTA, CDR2 FQGNSA. The germline V and J ends were trimmed by 0 bases and 3 bases, with 8 bases remaining between them. The CDR3 here is CASSLAGWHTGELFF. The CDR3 coding sequence is TGTGCCAGCAGCTTAGCGGGATGGCACACCGGGGAGCTGTTTTTT.

The chain is built from TRBV5-1 and TRBJ2-7, with 13 bases that match TRBD2. J gave up 0 bases and V 0 bases, and 3 bases lay outside the gene matches. Germline V lookup: CDR1 SGHRS, CDR2 YFSETQ. The CDR3 runs 17 residues. In DNA form, the CDR3 reads TGCGCCAGCAGCTTGGGACTAGCGGGAGGCTTCTCCTACGAGCAGTACTTC. Amino acids: CASSLGLAGGFSYEQYF.

The chain uses TRBV6-1 and TRBJ2-2, with 12 bases that match TRBD1. J gave up 7 bases and V 6 bases, and 6 bases lay outside the gene matches. In germline, CDR1 is MNHNS, CDR2 SASEGT. This CDR3 contains 15 residues. The CDR3 loop reads CASRAGTGGHGELFF. The CDR3 DNA reads as TGTGCCAGCAGAGCCGGGACAGGGGGCCACGGGGAGCTGTTTTTT.

This clonotype has at least ten counts. In DNA form, the CDR3 reads TGTGCCAGCAGCCGTGACAGGGGTAATGAAAAACTGTTTTTT. Its translation: CASSRDRGNEKLFF. The chain carries TRBV7-2 and TRBJ1-4; TRBD1 aligns across 8 bases. Germline CDR1 is SGHTA and CDR2 is FQGNSA. V lost 5 bases, J lost 4 bases, and 3 bases stayed unmatched. The CDR3 is made up of 14 amino acids. The whole variable domain, filled in from reference TRBV7-2 and TRBJ1-4, reads GAGVSQSPSNKVTEKGKDVELRCDPISGHTALYWYRQSLGQGLEFLIYFQGNSAPDKSGLPSDRFSAERTGGSVSTLTIQRTQQEDSAVYLCASSRDRGNEKLFFGSGTQLSVL.

This clonotype showed up many times. The V and J genes are TRBV7-2 and TRBJ2-7, with D tentatively TRBD1 (5 bases). Germline V gene data show CDR1 as SGHTA and CDR2 as FQGNSA. The ends were cut back, 3 bases at V and 9 bases at J, with 18 bases in the middle. This CDR3 comprises 14 residues. Written as DNA, the CDR3 is TGTGCCAGCAGCTTGGATGGGGCCCAATTTTTGCAGTACTTC. Translation gives CASSLDGAQFLQYF.

The sample holds many counts of this clonotype. The gene calls are TRBV10-3 and TRBJ1-1; D gene uncertain. Germline CDR1 and CDR2: ENHRY and SYGVKD. The V gene lost 3 bases and the J gene lost 1 base, with 3 bases spanning the gap. This CDR3 has 12 residues. The CDR3 loop is CAISDGNTEAFF. The CDR3 nucleotides read TGTGCCATCAGTGACGGGAACACTGAAGCTTTCTTT.

This clonotype occurred many times. The V call is TRBV6-1, the J call TRBJ1-6; D is undetermined. Germline assignment: CDR1 MNHNS and CDR2 SASEGT. The V end was cut by 1 base, the J end by 7 bases, with 8 bases between. The CDR3 extends over 14 amino acids. The CDR3 loop is CASSEGTGNSPLHF. The CDR3 nucleotides are TGTGCCAGCAGTGAAGGGACGGGGAATTCACCCCTCCACTTT.

This clonotype was picked up a small number of times. The chain recombines TRBV6-1 with TRBJ2-1; a possible D gene is TRBD1 (5 bases). V lost 6 bases and J 9 bases, leaving 18 bases between the germline ends. The CDR3 runs to 14 residues. Germline V lookup: CDR1 MNHNS, CDR2 SASEGT. The CDR3 region has the DNA TGTGCCAGCAGCTCCCTGACAGTTGCGTCTGAGCAGTTCTTC. Protein sequence: CASSSLTVASEQFF.

This clonotype was observed a handful of times. J is TRBJ2-2 and V is TRBV6-1, with 10 bases fitting TRBD2. CDR1 is MNHNS, CDR2 SASEGT, per germline. V was pared by 5 bases and J by 0 bases, with 6 bases of the junction left unmatched. This CDR3 has 17 amino acids. The CDR3 sequence is CASSQRGGLPNTGELFF. The DNA of the CDR3 is TGTGCCAGCAGTCAGCGGGGGGGGCTCCCGAACACCGGGGAGCTGTTTTTT.

The V gene is TRBV10-3, the J gene TRBJ2-7; D is uncertain. The CDR3 runs to 12 residues. Trimming shortened V by 6 bases and J by 2 bases, and 8 bases separated the two germline ends. Per the germline V gene, CDR1 is ENHRY and CDR2 is SYGVKD. The CDR3 sequence is CAIRAGPYEQYF. In DNA form, the CDR3 reads TGTGCCATCAGGGCCGGGCCCTACGAGCAGTACTTC.

This clonotype has ten or more counts. The chain couples TRBV10-3 to TRBJ2-5; 9 bases are a match to TRBD2. This CDR3 has 15 residues. V lost 6 bases and J lost 12; bases outside the gene matches: 17. Germline V CDR1 and CDR2: ENHRY, SYGVKD. DNA of the CDR3: TGTGCCATCAGGTTTCGGAGCGGGAGGACCACCGGGGAGTACTTC. Translation gives CAIRFRSGRTTGEYF.

This clonotype was seen a few times. The chain combines TRBV24-1 with TRBJ1-6; D is ambiguous. Germline V lookup: CDR1 KGHDR, CDR2 SFDVKD. This CDR3 has 13 residues. The ends were cut back, 6 bases at V and 9 bases at J, with 11 bases in the middle. The CDR3 region has the DNA TGTGCCACCAGTATTGGGTCCGGTTCACCCCTCCACTTT. Its translation: CATSIGSGSPLHF.

The chain joins TRBV7-3 to TRBJ1-4; tentative D call: TRBD1 (6 bases). Germline CDR1 and CDR2: SGHTA and FQGTGA. Trimming took off 0 bases at V and 7 bases at J, with 12 bases between the two ends. The CDR3 has 15 residues. The CDR3 coding sequence is TGTGCCAGCAGCTTAACAGGGGGACTGGGTGAAAAACTGTTTTTT. Amino acid sequence: CASSLTGGLGEKLFF.